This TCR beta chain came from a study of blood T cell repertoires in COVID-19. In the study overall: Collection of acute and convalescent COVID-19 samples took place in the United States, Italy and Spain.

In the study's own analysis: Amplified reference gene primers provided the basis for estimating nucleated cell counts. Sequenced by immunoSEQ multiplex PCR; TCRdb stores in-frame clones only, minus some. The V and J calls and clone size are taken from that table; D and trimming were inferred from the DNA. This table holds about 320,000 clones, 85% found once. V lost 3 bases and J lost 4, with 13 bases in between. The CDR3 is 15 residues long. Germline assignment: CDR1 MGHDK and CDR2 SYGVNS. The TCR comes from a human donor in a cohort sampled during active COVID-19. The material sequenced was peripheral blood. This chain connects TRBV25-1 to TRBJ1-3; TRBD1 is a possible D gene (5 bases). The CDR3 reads CASSDWDFSGNTIYF. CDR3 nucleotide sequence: TGTGCCAGCAGTGATTGGGACTTTTCGGGAAACACCATATATTTT.